This T cell receptor beta chain was sequenced in a study of blood T cell repertoires in COVID-19. As handled by the study authors: By means of reference gene primer amplification, nucleated cell counts were estimated. Assay used: immunoSEQ multiplex PCR; TCRdb lists only in-frame clones, some missing. The V and J calls and clone size were taken over from that table, and D and trimming were inferred from the DNA. The data show about 120,000 clones, with over 70% seen just once and more than 3% held by the top ten. Germline CDR1 is SGHKS and CDR2 is YYEKEE (reference sequence). The V and J ends lost 1 base and 2 bases respectively, with 11 bases between them. The CDR3 sequence is 15 residues long.

The specimen was peripheral blood. V and J are TRBV5-5 and TRBJ2-3; no clear D. The sequence derives from a woman aged 50 to 65 with acute or convalescent COVID-19. For the CDR3, the DNA is TGTGCCAGCAGCTTGCTCCTTCGTCTCACAGATACGCAGTATTTT. It translates to CASSLLLRLTDTQYF.